This record looks at one T cell receptor beta chain sequence and its context. TCRdb's copy holds only in-frame clones and misses some; the assay was immunoSEQ multiplex PCR. The table includes over 60,000 clones, nearly 98% detected once. The data derive from a study of Tregs in tolerant kidney transplant recipients. Germline lookup yields CDR1 MNHNY and CDR2 SVGAGI (reference sequence). V was clipped by 2 bases and J by 1 base, with 8 bases between them. The CDR3 runs 14 residues. V is TRBV6-6 and J is TRBJ2-5; TRBD1 might be the D (5 bases). Sequences were derived from CD4+ T cells from blood, sampled before the transplant. The sequence was collected from a human donor who received a combined kidney and bone marrow transplant. The CDR3 sequence: CASSYGHLQETQYF. DNA for the CDR3: TGTGCCAGCAGTTACGGACACCTCCAAGAGACCCAGTACTTC.